This T cell receptor (beta chain) was profiled in a study of T-cell reconstitution after alpha-beta-depleted transplantation in children. Unique molecular identifiers tagged the TCRbeta library. TCRdb fed the PCR reads into MiXCR, producing one record per CDR3 protein. This table has about 110,000 distinct CDR3 sequences, over 9% appearing once. This CDR3 contains 15 residues. Germline V gives CDR1 KGHDR, CDR2 SFDVKD. Trimming took 3 bases from V and 7 from J; bases not matched to a gene: 8. This clonotype was counted ten times or more. The chain links TRBV24-1 to TRBJ1-2; 9 nucleotides agree with TRBD1. The material was PBMCs from the stem cell graft donor, obtained from the stem cell graft. The clonotype was recovered from a human donor who donated a stem cell graft to a child with acute lymphoblastic leukemia. The CDR3 region has the DNA TGTGCCACCAGTGATCAATCCGGGACAGGGATTGGCTACACCTTC. It yields the protein CATSDQSGTGIGYTF.